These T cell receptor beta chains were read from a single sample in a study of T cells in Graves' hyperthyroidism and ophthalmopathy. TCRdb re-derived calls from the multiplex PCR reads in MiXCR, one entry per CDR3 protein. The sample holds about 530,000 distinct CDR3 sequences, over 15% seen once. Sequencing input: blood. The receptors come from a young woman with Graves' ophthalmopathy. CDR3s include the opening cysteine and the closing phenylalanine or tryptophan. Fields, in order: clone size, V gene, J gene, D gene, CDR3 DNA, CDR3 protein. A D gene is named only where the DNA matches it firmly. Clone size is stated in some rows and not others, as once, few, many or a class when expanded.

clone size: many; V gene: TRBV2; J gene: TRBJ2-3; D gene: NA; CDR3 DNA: TGTGCCAGCAGTGATACTGCCTCCACAGATACGCAGTATTTT; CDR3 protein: CASSDTASTDTQYF
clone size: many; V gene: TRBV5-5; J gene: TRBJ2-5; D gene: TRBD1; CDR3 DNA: TGTGCCAGCTCCGCCCGGACAGGTGGGGAGACCCAGTACTTC; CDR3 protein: CASSARTGGETQYF
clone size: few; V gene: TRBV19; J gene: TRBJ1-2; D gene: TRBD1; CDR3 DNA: TGTGCCAGTAGGGGGACAGGGGTAAACTATGGCTACACCTTC; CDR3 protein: CASRGTGVNYGYTF
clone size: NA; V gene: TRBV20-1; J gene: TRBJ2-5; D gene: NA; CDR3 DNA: TGCAGTGCTACCTCGGGAGCGACCCAGTACTTC; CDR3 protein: CSATSGATQYF
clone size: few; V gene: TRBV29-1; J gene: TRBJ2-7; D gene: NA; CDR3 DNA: TGCAGCGTTGAAGTGGAGCAGGGGCAGGGAGATTACGAGCAGTACTTC; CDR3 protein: CSVEVEQGQGDYEQYF
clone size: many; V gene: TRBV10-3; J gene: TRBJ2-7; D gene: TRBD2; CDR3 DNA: TGTGCCATCAGTGAGTCGGGGACTAGCGGAGTCTACGAGCAGTACTTC; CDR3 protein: CAISESGTSGVYEQYF
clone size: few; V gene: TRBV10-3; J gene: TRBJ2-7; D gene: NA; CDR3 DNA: TGTGCCATCAGTGATATTGGGCCCGAGCAGTACTTC; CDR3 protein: CAISDIGPEQYF
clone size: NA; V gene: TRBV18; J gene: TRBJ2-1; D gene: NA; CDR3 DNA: TGTGCCAGCTCACCGATGGAAAATGAGCAGTTCTTC; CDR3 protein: CASSPMENEQFF
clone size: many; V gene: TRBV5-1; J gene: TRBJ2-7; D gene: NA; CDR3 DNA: TGCGCCAGCAGGCCGGACGGCTACGAGCAGTACTTC; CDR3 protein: CASRPDGYEQYF
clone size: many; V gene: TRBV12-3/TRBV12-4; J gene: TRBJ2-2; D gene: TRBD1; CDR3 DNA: TGTGCCAGCAGTTTAGCAGACAGGGGGCGGACCGGGGAGCTGTTTTTT; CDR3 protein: CASSLADRGRTGELFF
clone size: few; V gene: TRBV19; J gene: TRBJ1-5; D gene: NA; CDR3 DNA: TGTGCCAGTAGTATCGGGATGAGAGGTCAGCCCCAGCATTTT; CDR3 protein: CASSIGMRGQPQHF
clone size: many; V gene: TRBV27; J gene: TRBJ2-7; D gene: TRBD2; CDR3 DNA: TGTGCCAGCAGTTTCTCACTAGCGGGTCCCCCCTACGAGCAGTACTTC; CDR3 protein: CASSFSLAGPPYEQYF
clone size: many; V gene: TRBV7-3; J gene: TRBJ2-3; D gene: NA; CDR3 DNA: TGTGCCAGCAGCCCCTCTAGCAGGGGAAGCACAGATACGCAGTATTTT; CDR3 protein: CASSPSSRGSTDTQYF
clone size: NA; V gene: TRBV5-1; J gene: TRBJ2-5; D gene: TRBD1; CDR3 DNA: TGCGCCAGCAGCTCCGGGACAGGGGGAATTGAGACCCAGTACTTC; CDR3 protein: CASSSGTGGIETQYF
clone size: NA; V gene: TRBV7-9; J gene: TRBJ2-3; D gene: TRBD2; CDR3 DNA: TGTGCCAGCAGCTTGGGGCGGCTAGCGGCGCAGTATTTT; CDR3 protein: CASSLGRLAAQYF
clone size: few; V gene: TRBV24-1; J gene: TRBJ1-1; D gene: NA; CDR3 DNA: TGTGCCACCAGTGATGCCGGGTTGACTGAAGCTTTCTTT; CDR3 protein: CATSDAGLTEAFF
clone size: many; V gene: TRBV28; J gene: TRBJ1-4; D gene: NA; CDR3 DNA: TGTGCCAGCAGTTTTTATTCTAGATCAACTAATGAAAAACTGTTTTTT; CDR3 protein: CASSFYSRSTNEKLFF
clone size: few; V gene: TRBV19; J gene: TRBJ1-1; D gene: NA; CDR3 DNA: TGTGCCAGTAGTACGGGTACCGCCGAAGCTTTCTTT; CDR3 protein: CASSTGTAEAFF
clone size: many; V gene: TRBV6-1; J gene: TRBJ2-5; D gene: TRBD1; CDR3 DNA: TGTGCCAGCAAGGACAGGGAAAGCGAGACCCAGTACTTC; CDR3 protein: CASKDRESETQYF
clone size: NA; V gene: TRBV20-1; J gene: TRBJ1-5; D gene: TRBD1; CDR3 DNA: TGCAGTGCTCCGGGACAGGGATTATTTCAGCCCCAGCATTTT; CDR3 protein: CSAPGQGLFQPQHF
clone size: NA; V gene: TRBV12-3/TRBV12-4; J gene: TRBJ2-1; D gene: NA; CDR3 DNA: TGTGCCAGCAGTTTAGAGGGAACAGGGAATGAGCAGTTCTTC; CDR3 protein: CASSLEGTGNEQFF
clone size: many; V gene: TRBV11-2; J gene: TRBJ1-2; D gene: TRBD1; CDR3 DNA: TGTGCCAGCAGCAAACCGGGACAGGGGATCTATGGCTACACCTTC; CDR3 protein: CASSKPGQGIYGYTF
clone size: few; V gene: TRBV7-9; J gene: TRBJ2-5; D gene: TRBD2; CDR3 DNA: TGTGCCAGCAGCCTGGGACTAGCGGGGGACGAGACCCAGTACTTC; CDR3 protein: CASSLGLAGDETQYF
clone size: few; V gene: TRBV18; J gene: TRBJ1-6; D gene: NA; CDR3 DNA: TGTGCCAGCTCTCCAGGGACGGCCTCTAATTCACCCCTCCACTTT; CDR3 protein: CASSPGTASNSPLHF
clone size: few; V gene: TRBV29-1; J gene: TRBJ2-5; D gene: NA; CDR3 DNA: TGCAGCGTTGACGCCGGGATTTGGGCCCCACAAGAGACCCAGTACTTC; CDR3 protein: CSVDAGIWAPQETQYF
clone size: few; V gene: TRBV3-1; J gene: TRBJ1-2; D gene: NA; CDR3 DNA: TGCGCCAGCAGCCATTCCCAGGGGATTCAATATGGCTACACCTTC; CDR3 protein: CASSHSQGIQYGYTF
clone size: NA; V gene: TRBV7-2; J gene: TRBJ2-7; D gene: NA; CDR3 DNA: TGTGCCAGCAGCTCCCGGGTTCTCTACGAGCAGTACTTC; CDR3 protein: CASSSRVLYEQYF
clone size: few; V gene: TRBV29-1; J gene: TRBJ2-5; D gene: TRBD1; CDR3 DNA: TGCAGCGTGCGGACAGGGACCCAAGAGACCCAGTACTTC; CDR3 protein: CSVRTGTQETQYF
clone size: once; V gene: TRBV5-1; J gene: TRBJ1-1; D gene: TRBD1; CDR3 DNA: TGCGCCAGCCGGGGGGTCGGGACAGGGGGCCCCAGGACTGAAGCTTTCTTT; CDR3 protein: CASRGVGTGGPRTEAFF
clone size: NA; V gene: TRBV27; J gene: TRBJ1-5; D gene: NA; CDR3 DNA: TGTGCCAGCAGTTTACAAGTTAATAGCAATCAGCCCCAGCATTTT; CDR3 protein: CASSLQVNSNQPQHF